Each of the 3 T cell receptor beta chains below was sequenced from the same sample in a study of cytotoxic CD8 clonotypes in ibrutinib-treated CLL. Method: immunoSEQ multiplex PCR; TCRdb's copy keeps in-frame clones and lacks some. The sample includes fewer than 400,000 clones, over 60% seen only once; the top ten take roughly 6%. Material: PBMCs, obtained after 36 months of ibrutinib treatment. The receptors shown here come from a human donor with chronic lymphocytic leukemia.

V usage is TRBV4-1 and J usage is TRBJ1-1; TRBD1 aligns across 7 bases. Germline V CDR1 and CDR2: MGHRA, YSYEKL. This CDR3 has 16 amino acids. Germline trimming cut 2 bases from V and 1 base from J; bases unmatched to any gene: 7. In nucleotides, the CDR3 is TGCGCCAGCAGCCAACCCGTGAGGGGGCCGAACACTGAAGCTTTCTTT. Encoded protein: CASSQPVRGPNTEAFF.

This clone appeared once. This chain joins TRBV11-3 and TRBJ2-1, with 11 bases fitting TRBD2. The CDR3 is 18 residues long. CDR1 is SGHNT and CDR2 is YENEEA in the germline V gene. The V gene end was trimmed by 1 base and the J gene end by 7 bases; junction bases not matched to a gene: 12. The chain's CDR3 is CASSLVPLAGGGNNEQFF. The DNA for the CDR3 is TGTGCCAGCAGCTTAGTTCCCCTAGCGGGGGGCGGGAATAATGAGCAGTTCTTC.

V is TRBV6-1 and J is TRBJ1-1; a weak D match, TRBD1 (5 bases). This CDR3 is 12 amino acids long. V was shortened by 6 bases and J by 6 bases, with 11 bases between the two germline ends. Per the germline V gene, CDR1 is MNHNS and CDR2 is SASEGT. The CDR3 loop reads CASRQGKAEAFF. CDR3 nucleotide sequence: TGTGCCAGCAGGCAGGGAAAGGCTGAAGCTTTCTTT.